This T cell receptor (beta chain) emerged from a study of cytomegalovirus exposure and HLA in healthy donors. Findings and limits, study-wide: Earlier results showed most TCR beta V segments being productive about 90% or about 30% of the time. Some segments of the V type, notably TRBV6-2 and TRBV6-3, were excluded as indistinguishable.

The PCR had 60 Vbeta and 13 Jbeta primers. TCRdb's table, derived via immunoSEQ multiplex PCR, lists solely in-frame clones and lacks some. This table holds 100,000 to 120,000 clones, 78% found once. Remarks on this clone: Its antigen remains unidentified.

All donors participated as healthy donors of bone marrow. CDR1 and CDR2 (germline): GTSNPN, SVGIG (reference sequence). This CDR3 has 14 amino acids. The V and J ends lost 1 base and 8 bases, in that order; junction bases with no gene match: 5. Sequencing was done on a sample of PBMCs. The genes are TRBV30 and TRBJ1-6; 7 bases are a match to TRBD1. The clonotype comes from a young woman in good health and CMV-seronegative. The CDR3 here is CAWSGGGGHSPLHF. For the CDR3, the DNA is TGTGCCTGGAGTGGAGGGGGCGGGCATTCACCCCTCCACTTT.